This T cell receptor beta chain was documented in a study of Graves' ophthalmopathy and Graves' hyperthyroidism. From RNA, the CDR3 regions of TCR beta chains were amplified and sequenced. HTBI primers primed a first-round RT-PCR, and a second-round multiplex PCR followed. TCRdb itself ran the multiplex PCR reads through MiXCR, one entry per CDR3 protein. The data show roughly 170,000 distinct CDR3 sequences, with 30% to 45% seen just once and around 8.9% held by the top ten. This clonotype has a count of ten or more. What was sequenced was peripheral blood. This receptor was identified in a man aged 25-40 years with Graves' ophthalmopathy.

CDR3 loop: CSAGRRAGGGEQYF. The CDR3, as DNA: TGCAGCGCCGGTCGTAGAGCGGGAGGCGGCGAGCAGTACTTC. The V and J genes are TRBV29-1 and TRBJ2-7; TRBD2 matches at 9 bases. V shed 7 bases and J 6 bases; nucleotides not matched to a gene: 13. The CDR3 contains 14 residues. CDR1 and CDR2 (germline): SQVTM, ANQGSEA.